Listed below are T cell receptor beta chains from one sample, sequenced in a study of blood T cell repertoires in COVID-19. TCRdb's copy holds only in-frame clones and misses some; the assay was immunoSEQ multiplex PCR. This repertoire shows about 42,000 clones, approximately 85% found once; its top ten account for 9% to 15%. The source material was peripheral blood. The source of these receptors is a human donor in a cohort sampled during active COVID-19. Each CDR3 is given with its conserved first and last residue. A D gene is named only where the DNA matches it firmly. Some rows have no size entry. The others give once, few or many, or a class for an expanded clone.

>TRBJ2-3|.|TRBV5-1|.
CASSLSGVPGDTQYF
TGCGCCAGCAGCCTGTCGGGTGTCCCGGGGGATACGCAGTATTTT
>TRBJ1-4|.|TRBV19|.
CASSETGTGEKLFF
TGTGCCAGTAGCGAGACGGGAACGGGTGAAAAACTGTTTTTT
>TRBJ1-6|TRBD1|TRBV18|.
CASSPPHRGSHNSPLHF
TGTGCCAGCTCACCGCCCCACAGGGGGAGTCATAATTCACCCCTCCACTTT
>TRBJ2-3|.|TRBV21-1|.
CASRRGLAGGPRADTQYF
TGTGCCAGCAGAAGGGGACTAGCGGGGGGGCCGCGAGCAGATACGCAGTATTTT
>TRBJ2-3|TRBD1|TRBV11-2|.
CASSLFQGADTQYF
TGTGCCAGCAGCTTATTCCAGGGGGCAGATACGCAGTATTTT
>TRBJ2-7|.|TRBV3-1/TRBV3-2|once
CASSRHGGYEQYF
TGTGCCAGCAGCCGCCACGGAGGCTACGAGCAGTACTTC
>TRBJ1-4|.|TRBV9|.
CASSPTQVAEKLFF
TGTGCCAGCAGTCCTACACAGGTAGCTGAAAAACTGTTTTTT
>TRBJ2-2|.|TRBV5-1|.
CASKARENTGELFF
TGCGCCAGCAAGGCCAGGGAGAACACCGGGGAGCTGTTTTTT
>TRBJ2-3|TRBD1|TRBV7-4|.
CASSLSAQGKGTDTQYF
TGTGCCAGCAGCTTATCGGCACAGGGGAAAGGCACAGATACGCAGTATTTT
>TRBJ2-1|TRBD2|TRBV14|.
CASSQAAGTSGGGKQFF
TGTGCCAGCAGCCAGGCCGCCGGGACTAGCGGGGGGGGCAAGCAGTTCTTC
>TRBJ1-5|.|TRBV7-9|.
CASSLEPGNQPQHF
TGTGCCAGCAGCTTAGAGCCGGGCAATCAGCCCCAGCATTTT
>TRBJ1-1|TRBD1|TRBV6-2/TRBV6-3|.
CASSFLGTGIVNTEAFF
TGTGCCAGCAGTTTCCTGGGGACAGGGATTGTCAACACTGAAGCTTTCTTT
>TRBJ2-7|.|TRBV27|.
CASSFPGNSQSSYEQYF
TGTGCCAGCAGTTTCCCCGGGAACAGTCAGAGCTCCTACGAGCAGTACTTC
>TRBJ2-7|TRBD1|TRBV7-8|once
CASSLDFGQGNYEQYF
TGTGCCAGCAGCTTAGATTTTGGACAGGGGAACTACGAGCAGTACTTC
>TRBJ1-4|TRBD1|TRBV30|.
CAWRDRTGRGEKLFF
TGTGCCTGGAGGGACCGGACAGGGCGGGGTGAAAAACTGTTTTTT
>TRBJ2-7|TRBD2|TRBV3-1/TRBV3-2|.
CASSQRAGDGEQYF
TGTGCCAGCAGCCAGAGGGCGGGGGATGGCGAGCAGTACTTC
>TRBJ2-1|TRBD2|TRBV9|.
CASSPRTSGDEQFF
TGTGCCAGCAGCCCTCGGACTAGCGGGGATGAGCAGTTCTTC
>TRBJ2-2|TRBD1|TRBV5-1|.
CASSLGPQGADTGELFF
TGCGCCAGCAGCTTGGGACCACAGGGGGCGGACACCGGGGAGCTGTTTTTT
>TRBJ2-3|TRBD2|TRBV10-3|few
CAISDSIGAGEDTQYF
TGTGCCATCAGTGACTCAATCGGAGCGGGGGAAGATACGCAGTATTTT
>TRBJ2-6|TRBD1|TRBV12-5|once
CASGPGQGTGANVLTF
TGTGCTAGTGGTCCAGGACAGGGGACTGGGGCCAACGTCCTGACTTTC
>TRBJ1-4|.|TRBV6-2/TRBV6-3|.
CASSRGTGKLFF
TGTGCCAGCAGTCGCGGGACGGGAAAACTGTTTTTT
>TRBJ1-6|.|TRBV6-5|.
CASTDSNNSPLHF
TGTGCCAGTACGGACTCAAACAATTCACCCCTCCACTTT
>TRBJ2-1|.|TRBV4-2|.
CASSQGVGRGPNEQFF
TGTGCCAGCAGCCAAGGGGTAGGACGGGGTCCCAATGAGCAGTTCTTC
>TRBJ2-5|.|TRBV7-8|.
CASSLAAVRETQYF
TGTGCCAGCAGCTTAGCGGCGGTTCGAGAGACCCAGTACTTC
>TRBJ1-3|.|TRBV2|.
CASSAEAGNTIYF
TGTGCCAGCAGTGCCGAAGCCGGAAACACCATATATTTT
>TRBJ2-5|.|TRBV10-3|.
CAISDPGLPETQYF
TGTGCCATCAGTGACCCAGGGCTACCGGAGACCCAGTACTTC
>TRBJ1-1|.|TRBV6-5|.
CASSYLQGSDTEAFF
TGTGCCAGCAGTTATCTACAGGGTTCGGACACTGAAGCTTTCTTT
>TRBJ2-7|.|TRBV3-1/TRBV3-2|.
CASSQDQKNPHEQYF
TGTGCCAGCAGCCAAGATCAGAAGAACCCCCACGAGCAGTACTTC
>TRBJ1-1|.|TRBV6-2/TRBV6-3|.
CASSYLAGRTEAFF
TGTGCCAGCAGTTACTTAGCGGGACGGACTGAAGCTTTCTTT
>TRBJ2-7|TRBD1|TRBV5-1|.
CASSSGTARGEQYF
TGCGCCAGCAGCTCCGGGACAGCCCGCGGGGAGCAGTACTTC
>TRBJ1-4|.|TRBV28|.
CASSTYGGVREKLFF
TGTGCCAGCAGTACATATGGGGGGGTGCGTGAAAAACTGTTTTTT
>TRBJ1-6|TRBD1|TRBV6-5|.
CASRGQGRSPLHF
TGTGCCAGCAGGGGACAGGGGCGTTCACCCCTCCACTTT
>TRBJ2-1|.|TRBV2|once
CASKGGEIGEQFF
TGTGCCAGCAAGGGGGGGGAAATAGGTGAGCAGTTCTTC
>TRBJ2-2|TRBD1|TRBV4-1|.
CASSPGQGQTGELFF
TGCGCCAGCAGTCCGGGACAGGGACAGACCGGGGAGCTGTTTTTT
>TRBJ2-1|TRBD2|TRBV7-3|.
CASSVTSGDHNEQFF
TGTGCCAGCAGCGTGACTAGCGGGGACCACAATGAGCAGTTCTTC
>TRBJ2-5|TRBD1|TRBV7-7|.
CASSPTGQGVGTQYF
TGTGCCAGCAGCCCTACGGGACAGGGGGTCGGGACCCAGTACTTC
>TRBJ2-7|.|TRBV5-6|.
CASSSPPGGAYEQYF
TGTGCCAGCAGCTCGCCCCCCGGGGGAGCCTACGAGCAGTACTTC
>TRBJ2-1|TRBD2|TRBV3-1/TRBV3-2|.
CASSLGGAYNEQFF
TGTGCCAGCAGCCTCGGGGGGGCTTACAATGAGCAGTTCTTC
>TRBJ2-6|TRBD1|TRBV5-4|.
CASSYDRGRANVLTF
TGTGCCAGCAGCTACGACAGGGGAAGGGCCAACGTCCTGACTTTC
>TRBJ1-1|.|TRBV7-8|.
CASSLGQGISEAFF
TGTGCCAGCAGCTTAGGTCAGGGGATCTCGGAAGCTTTCTTT
>TRBJ2-1|.|TRBV5-1|.
CASSLAAGPYNEQFF
TGCGCCAGCAGCTTGGCCGCGGGGCCGTACAATGAGCAGTTCTTC
>TRBJ2-2|.|TRBV7-9|.
CASSLAGRGPTGELFF
TGTGCCAGCAGCTTAGCCGGCAGGGGACCCACCGGGGAGCTGTTTTTT